This TCR beta chain was recorded in a study of T cells after yellow fever vaccination. Template switching by 5'RACE produced TCR cDNA, adding a universal primer site and UMIs. A single record per CDR3 protein comes from TCRdb applying MiXCR to the 5' RACE reads. The sample contains roughly 520,000 distinct CDR3 sequences, 20% to 25% of which appear only once. V was pared by 4 bases and J by 7 bases, with 17 bases between. The CDR3 spans 14 residues. Germline assignment: CDR1 SGHNT and CDR2 YYREEE (reference sequence). Study outcomes and limitations: The CD4 compartment and the CD8 compartment contained a small share of clonotypes in common. Post-booster reappearance was seen for most primary-vaccination clones (96% CD4, around 89% CD8).

Comments on this clonotype: The antigen is unknown.

This TCR derives from a man between 18 and 35 years old who received the YFV17D yellow fever vaccine. The J gene is TRBJ1-2, the V gene TRBV5-4, with D possibly being TRBD1 (6 bases). The sequencing here drew on PBMCs, taken roughly 20 days after the first yellow fever vaccination. CDR3 region: CASSPKGGLFGYTF. The CDR3 DNA follows: TGTGCCAGCAGCCCTAAGGGGGGACTGTTTGGCTACACCTTC.